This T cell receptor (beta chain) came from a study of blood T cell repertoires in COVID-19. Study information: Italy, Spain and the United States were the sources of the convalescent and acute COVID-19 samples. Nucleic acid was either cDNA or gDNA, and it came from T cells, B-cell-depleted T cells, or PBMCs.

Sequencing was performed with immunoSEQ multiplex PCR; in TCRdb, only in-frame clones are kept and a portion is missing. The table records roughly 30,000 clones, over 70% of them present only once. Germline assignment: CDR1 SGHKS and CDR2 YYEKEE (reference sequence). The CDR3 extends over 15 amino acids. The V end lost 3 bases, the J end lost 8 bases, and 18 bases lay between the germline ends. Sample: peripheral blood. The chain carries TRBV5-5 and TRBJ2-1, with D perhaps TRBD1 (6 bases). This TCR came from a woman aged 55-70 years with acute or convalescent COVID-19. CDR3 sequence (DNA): TGTGCCAGCAGCTCTACGGGACAAAGGGCCCATGAGCAGTTCTTC. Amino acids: CASSSTGQRAHEQFF.